Sequencing of this T cell receptor beta chain was carried out in a study of blood T cell repertoires in COVID-19. About the study: Acute and convalescent COVID-19 specimens originated in the United States, Italy and Spain.

Trimming cost V 6 bases and J 8 bases; bases outside gene matches: 10. Germline loops: CDR1 SQVTM, CDR2 ANQGSEA. The CDR3 is made up of 14 amino acids. Authors' data handling: The assay estimated nucleated cells by amplifying reference gene primers. Assay used: immunoSEQ multiplex PCR; TCRdb lists only in-frame clones, some missing. That table gives V, J and clone size, and the DNA gave D and trimming. The sample yields some 99,000 clones, roughly 90% seen once. Seattle enrolled patients during active infection and tracked them longitudinally. V usage is TRBV29-1 and J usage is TRBJ1-6; 7 nucleotides align to TRBD1. Sequenced input: peripheral blood. The sequence was collected from a human donor with COVID-19, enrolled during active disease. The donor label of this sample is uncertain. This chain's CDR3 is CSVAGTASDSPLHF. DNA for the CDR3: TGCAGCGTGGCCGGGACAGCGAGCGATTCACCCCTCCACTTT.